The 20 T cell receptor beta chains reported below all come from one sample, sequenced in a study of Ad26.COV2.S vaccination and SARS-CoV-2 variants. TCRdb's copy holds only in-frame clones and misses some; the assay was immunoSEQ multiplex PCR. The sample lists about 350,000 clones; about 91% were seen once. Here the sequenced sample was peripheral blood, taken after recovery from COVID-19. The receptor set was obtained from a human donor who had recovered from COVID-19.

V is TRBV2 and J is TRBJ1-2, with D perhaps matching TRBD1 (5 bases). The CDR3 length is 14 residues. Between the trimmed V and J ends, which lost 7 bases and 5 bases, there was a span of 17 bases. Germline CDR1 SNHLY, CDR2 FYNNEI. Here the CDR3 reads CASTEGLPPYGYTF. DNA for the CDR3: TGTGCCAGCACCGAGGGACTACCCCCGTATGGCTACACCTTC. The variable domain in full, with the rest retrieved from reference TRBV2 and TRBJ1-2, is EPEVTQTPSHQVTQMGQEVILRCVPISNHLYFYWYRQILGQKVEFLVSFYNNEISEKSEIFDDQFSVERPDGSNFTLKIRSTKLEDSAMYFCASTEGLPPYGYTFGSGTRLTVV.

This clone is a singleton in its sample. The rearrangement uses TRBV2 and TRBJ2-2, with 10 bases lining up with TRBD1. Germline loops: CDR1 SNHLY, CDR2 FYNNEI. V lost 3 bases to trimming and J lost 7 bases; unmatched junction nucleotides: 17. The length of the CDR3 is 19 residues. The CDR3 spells CASSDLRQGALGLGGELFF. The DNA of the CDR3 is TGTGCCAGCAGTGACCTACGACAGGGGGCCCTGGGATTGGGCGGGGAGCTGTTTTTT.

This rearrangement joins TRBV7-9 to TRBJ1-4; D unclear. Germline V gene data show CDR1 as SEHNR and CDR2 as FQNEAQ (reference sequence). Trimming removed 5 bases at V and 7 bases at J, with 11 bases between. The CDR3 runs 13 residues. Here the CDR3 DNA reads TGTGCCAGCAGCCCTGCTGGGGTTGAAAAACTGTTTTTT. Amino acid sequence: CASSPAGVEKLFF. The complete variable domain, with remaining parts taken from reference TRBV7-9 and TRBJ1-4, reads DTGVSQNPRHKITKRGQNVTFRCDPISEHNRLYWYRQTLGQGPEFLTYFQNEAQLEKSRLLSDRFSAERPKGSFSTLEIQRTEQGDSAMYLCASSPAGVEKLFFGSGTQLSVL.

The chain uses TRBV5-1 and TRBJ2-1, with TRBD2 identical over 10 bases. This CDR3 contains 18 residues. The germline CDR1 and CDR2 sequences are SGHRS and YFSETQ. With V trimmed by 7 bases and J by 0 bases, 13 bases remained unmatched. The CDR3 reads CASFKGLAGADSYNEQFF. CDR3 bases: TGCGCCAGCTTTAAAGGGCTAGCGGGGGCTGACTCCTACAATGAGCAGTTCTTC.

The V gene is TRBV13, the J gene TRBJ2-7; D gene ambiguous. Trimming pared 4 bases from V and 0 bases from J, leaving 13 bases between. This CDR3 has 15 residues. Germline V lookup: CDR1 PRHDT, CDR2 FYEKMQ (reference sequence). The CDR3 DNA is TGTGCCAGCAGCTCCCGACGGCGGAGCTCCTACGAGCAGTACTTC. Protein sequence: CASSSRRRSSYEQYF.

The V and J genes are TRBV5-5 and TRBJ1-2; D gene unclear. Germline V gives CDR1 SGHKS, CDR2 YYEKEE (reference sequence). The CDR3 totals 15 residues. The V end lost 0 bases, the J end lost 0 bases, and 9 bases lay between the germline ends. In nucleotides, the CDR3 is TGTGCCAGCAGCTTGGACAGCTCATCTAACTATGGCTACACCTTC. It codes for CASSLDSSSNYGYTF.

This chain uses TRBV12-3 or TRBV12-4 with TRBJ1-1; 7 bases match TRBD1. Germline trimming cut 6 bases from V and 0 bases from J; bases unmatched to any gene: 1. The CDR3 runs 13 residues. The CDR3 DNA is TGTGCCAGCAGGGACAGGATGAACACTGAAGCTTTCTTT. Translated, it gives CASRDRMNTEAFF.

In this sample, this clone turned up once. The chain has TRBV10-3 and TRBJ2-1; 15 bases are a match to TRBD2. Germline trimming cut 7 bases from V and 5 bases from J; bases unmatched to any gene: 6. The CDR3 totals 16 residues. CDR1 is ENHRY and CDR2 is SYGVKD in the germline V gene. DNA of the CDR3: TGTGCCATCAAAGGACTAGCGGGGGGGCCGAACAATGAGCAGTTCTTC. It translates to CAIKGLAGGPNNEQFF.

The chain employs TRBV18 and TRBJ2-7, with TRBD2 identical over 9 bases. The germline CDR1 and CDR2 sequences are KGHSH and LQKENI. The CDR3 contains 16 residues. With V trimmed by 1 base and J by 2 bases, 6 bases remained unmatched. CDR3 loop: CASSPRELAGTYEQYF. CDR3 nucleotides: TGTGCCAGCTCACCACGTGAGCTAGCGGGGACCTACGAGCAGTACTTC.

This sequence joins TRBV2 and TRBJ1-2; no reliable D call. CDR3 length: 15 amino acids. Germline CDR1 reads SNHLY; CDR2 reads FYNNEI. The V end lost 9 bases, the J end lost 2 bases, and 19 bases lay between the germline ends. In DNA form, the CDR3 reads TGTGCCAGAGCCTATAACCGGGTTGGGAACTATGGCTACACCTTC. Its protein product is CARAYNRVGNYGYTF.

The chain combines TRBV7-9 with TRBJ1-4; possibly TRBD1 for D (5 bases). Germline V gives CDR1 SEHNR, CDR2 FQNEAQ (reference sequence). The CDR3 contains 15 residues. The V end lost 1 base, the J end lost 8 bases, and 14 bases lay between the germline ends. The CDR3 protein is CASSLGLGPGEKLFF. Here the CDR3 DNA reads TGTGCCAGCAGCTTAGGGCTGGGGCCGGGGGAAAAACTGTTTTTT.

The CDR3 DNA reads TGTGCCATCAGTGGATGGACAGGGTCGAACTATGGCTACACCTTC. This translates into CAISGWTGSNYGYTF. The genes are TRBV10-3 and TRBJ1-2; 8 bases agree with TRBD1. CDR3 length: 15 residues. Germline trimming cut 4 bases from V and 2 bases from J; bases unmatched to any gene: 6. CDR1 and CDR2 (germline): ENHRY, SYGVKD.

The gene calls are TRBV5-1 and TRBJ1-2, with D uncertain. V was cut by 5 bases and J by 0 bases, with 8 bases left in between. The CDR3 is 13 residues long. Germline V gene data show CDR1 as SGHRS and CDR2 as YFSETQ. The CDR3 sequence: CASREGSNYGYTF. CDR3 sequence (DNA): TGCGCCAGCAGAGAGGGATCTAACTATGGCTACACCTTC.

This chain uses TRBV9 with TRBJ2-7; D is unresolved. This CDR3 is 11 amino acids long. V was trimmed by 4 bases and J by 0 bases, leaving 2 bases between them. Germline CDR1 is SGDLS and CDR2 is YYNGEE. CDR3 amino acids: CASSSSYEQYF. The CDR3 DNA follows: TGTGCCAGCAGCTCCTCCTACGAGCAGTACTTC.

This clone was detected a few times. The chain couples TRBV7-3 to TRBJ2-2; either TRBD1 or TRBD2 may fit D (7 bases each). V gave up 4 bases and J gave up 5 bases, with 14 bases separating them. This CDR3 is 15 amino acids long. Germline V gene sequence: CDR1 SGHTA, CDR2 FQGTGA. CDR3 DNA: TGTGCCAGCAGCTCCAGGGGGGGTTGGACCGGGGAGCTGTTTTTT. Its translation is CASSSRGGWTGELFF.

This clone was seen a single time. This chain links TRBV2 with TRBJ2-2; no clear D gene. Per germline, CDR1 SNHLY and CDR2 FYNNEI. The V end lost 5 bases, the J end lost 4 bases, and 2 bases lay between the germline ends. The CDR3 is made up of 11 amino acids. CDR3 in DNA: TGTGCCAGCAGTACCACCGGGGAGCTGTTTTTT. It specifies CASSTTGELFF.

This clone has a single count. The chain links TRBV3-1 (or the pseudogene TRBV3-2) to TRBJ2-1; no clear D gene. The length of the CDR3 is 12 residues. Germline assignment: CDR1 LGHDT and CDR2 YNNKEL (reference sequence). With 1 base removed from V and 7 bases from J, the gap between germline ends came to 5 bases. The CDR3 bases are TGTGCCAGCAGCCAAGTTTTTAATGAGCAGTTCTTC. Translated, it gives CASSQVFNEQFF.

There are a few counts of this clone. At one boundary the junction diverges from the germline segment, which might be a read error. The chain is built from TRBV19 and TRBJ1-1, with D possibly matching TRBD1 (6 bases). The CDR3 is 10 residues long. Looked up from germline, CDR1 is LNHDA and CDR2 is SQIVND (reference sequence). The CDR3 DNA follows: TGTGCCAGCCAAAAGGGGGATCCCCATTTT. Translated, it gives CASQKGDPHF.

This CDR3 is CASSHAGTVAKNIQYF. The DNA for the CDR3 is TGTGCCAGCAGCCACGCCGGCACCGTAGCCAAAAACATTCAGTACTTC. The rearrangement joins TRBV6-2 or TRBV6-3 to TRBJ2-4, with D uncertain. The germline V and J ends were trimmed by 6 bases and 0 bases, with 15 bases remaining between them. Germline CDR1 and CDR2: MNHEY and SVGEGT. The CDR3 covers 16 residues.

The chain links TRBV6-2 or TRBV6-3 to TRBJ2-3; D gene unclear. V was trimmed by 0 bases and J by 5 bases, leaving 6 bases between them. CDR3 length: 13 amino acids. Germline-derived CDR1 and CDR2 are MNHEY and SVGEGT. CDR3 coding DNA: TGTGCCAGCAGTTACTCAGTCCTAGATACGCAGTATTTT. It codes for CASSYSVLDTQYF.